This T cell receptor (beta chain) is drawn from a study of vaccination effects on CD4 cells after COVID-19. Study information: ViraFEST assay sequencing came after antigen-specific CD4+ T cells were expanded with viral peptide pools. As their vaccination, participants received two doses of either BNT162b2 or mRNA-1273. Study-level points and caveats: Both infection-induced and vaccine-induced clones contracted markedly at late post-vaccination timepoints.

Germline V CDR1 and CDR2: SGHNT, YYREEE (reference sequence). V dropped 0 bases and J dropped 2 bases, with 14 bases sitting between them. The CDR3 spans 16 residues. Once cultured for about 9 days, the cells underwent separation to obtain CD4+ T cells. The authors replaced half the medium with IL-2 medium on days 3 and 7. With regard to this clone: Its antigen remains unknown.

The repertoire was sequenced with immunoSEQ multiplex PCR; TCRdb's copy has only in-frame clones and lacks some. The table includes tens of thousands of clones, more than 55% detected once. This TCR was sampled from a human donor who received a COVID-19 vaccine. This chain uses TRBV5-4 with TRBJ1-1; possibly TRBD1 for D (5 bases). The material was CD4+ T cells from PBMCs cultured without peptide, obtained before COVID-19 vaccination. CDR3 nucleotides: TGTGCCAGCAGCTTGGACAGGAGGGTTACAAACACTGAAGCTTTCTTT. This encodes CASSLDRRVTNTEAFF.